This TCR beta chain was identified during a study of CD8 T cells in ankylosing spondylitis. Findings and limits, study-wide: Disease-associated clones were reportedly significantly overrepresented in matched ankylosing spondylitis synovial fluid. A TCR beta motif of about eight highly homologous variants seemed to mark ankylosing spondylitis blood.

In TCRdb, the 5' RACE reads were re-called with MiXCR into one record per CDR3 protein. The table lists around 91,000 distinct CDR3 sequences, roughly 8.5% of them singletons. CDR3 length: 15 residues. Looked up from germline, CDR1 is MNHNS and CDR2 is SASEGT. V was shortened by 3 bases and J by 10 bases, with 22 bases between the two germline ends. Worth noting for this clonotype: Its antigen is unidentified.

The clonotype was recovered from a male donor with ankylosing spondylitis. J is TRBJ2-7 and V is TRBV6-1, with D perhaps TRBD1 (5 bases). Sequenced material: blood, either unsorted or a sorted T cell fraction (not recorded which). For the CDR3, the DNA is TGTGCCAGCAGTGACCATCTTCCCAGGGCCCTACGCCAGTACGTC. It translates to CASSDHLPRALRQYV.